This paragraph reports one T cell receptor (beta chain). Its antigen is not identified. The data originate from a study of cytomegalovirus exposure and HLA in healthy donors. It was with 60 Vbeta and 13 Jbeta primers that the PCR ran. Sequencing used immunoSEQ multiplex PCR; TCRdb keeps in-frame clones, though not all of them. The sample consists of more than 140,000 clones, 64% of them appearing once. Overall study findings and caveats: According to an earlier analysis, most TCR beta V segments yielded productive rearrangements about 90% or about 30% of the time.

The trim removed 3 bases at V and 7 bases at J, leaving 1 base unmatched. Germline values: CDR1 MDHEN, CDR2 SYDVKM. The CDR3 is 14 residues long. Sequencing was performed on PBMCs. V and J are TRBV28 and TRBJ2-2; 11 bases agree with TRBD2. This clonotype was obtained from a woman aged 25 to 39 in good health and CMV-seropositive. CDR3 sequence reads: CASSLTSGVGELFF. In DNA, the CDR3 is TGTGCCAGCAGTTTGACTAGCGGGGTCGGGGAGCTGTTTTTT.